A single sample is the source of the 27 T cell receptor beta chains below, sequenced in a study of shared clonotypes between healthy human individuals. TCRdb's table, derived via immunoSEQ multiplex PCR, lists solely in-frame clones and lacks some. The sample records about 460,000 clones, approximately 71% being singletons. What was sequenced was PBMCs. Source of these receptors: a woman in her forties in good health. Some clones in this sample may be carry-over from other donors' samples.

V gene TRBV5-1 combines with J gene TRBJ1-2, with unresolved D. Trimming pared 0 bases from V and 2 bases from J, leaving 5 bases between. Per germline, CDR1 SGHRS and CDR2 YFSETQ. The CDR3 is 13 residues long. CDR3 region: CASSLAQNYGYTF. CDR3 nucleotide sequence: TGCGCCAGCAGCTTGGCGCAGAACTATGGCTACACCTTC.

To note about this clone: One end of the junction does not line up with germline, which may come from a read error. DNA for the CDR3: TGTGCCAGCAGCCCAGGGGCATTCCCCGTTTTT. Its translation: CASSPGAFPVF. V and J are TRBV7-3 and TRBJ1-4; possibly TRBD1 for D (6 bases). This CDR3 is 11 amino acids long. Germline CDR1 reads SGHTA; CDR2 reads FQGTGA.

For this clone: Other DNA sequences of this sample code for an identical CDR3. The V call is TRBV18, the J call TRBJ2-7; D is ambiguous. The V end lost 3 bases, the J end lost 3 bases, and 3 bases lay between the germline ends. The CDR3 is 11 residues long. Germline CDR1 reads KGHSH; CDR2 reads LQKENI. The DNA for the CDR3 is TGTGCCAGCTCACCCGACTACGAGCAGTACTTC. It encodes CASSPDYEQYF.

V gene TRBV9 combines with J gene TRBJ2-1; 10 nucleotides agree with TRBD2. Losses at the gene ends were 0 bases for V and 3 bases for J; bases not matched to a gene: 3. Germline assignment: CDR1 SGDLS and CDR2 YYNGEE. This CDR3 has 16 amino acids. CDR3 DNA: TGTGCCAGCAGCGTAGGTACTAGCGGGAACTACAATGAGCAGTTCTTC. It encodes CASSVGTSGNYNEQFF.

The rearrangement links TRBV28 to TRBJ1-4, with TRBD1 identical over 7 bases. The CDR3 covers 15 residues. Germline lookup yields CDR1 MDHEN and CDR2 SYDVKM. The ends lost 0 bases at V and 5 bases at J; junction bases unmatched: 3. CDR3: CASSLWGQLNEKLFF. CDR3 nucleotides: TGTGCCAGCAGTTTATGGGGACAGCTGAATGAAAAACTGTTTTTT.

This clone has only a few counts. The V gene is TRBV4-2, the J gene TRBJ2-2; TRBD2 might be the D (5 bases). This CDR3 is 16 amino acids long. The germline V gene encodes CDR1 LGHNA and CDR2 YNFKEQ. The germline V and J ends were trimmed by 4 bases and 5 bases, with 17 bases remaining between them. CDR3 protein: CASSPRAGRVTGELFF. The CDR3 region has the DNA TGTGCCAGCAGCCCTCGTGCTGGGCGGGTTACCGGGGAGCTGTTTTTT.

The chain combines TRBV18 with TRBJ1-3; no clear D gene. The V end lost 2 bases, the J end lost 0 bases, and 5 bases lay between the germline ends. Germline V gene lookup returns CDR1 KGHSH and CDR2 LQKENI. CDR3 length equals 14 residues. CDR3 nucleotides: TGTGCCAGCTCACCAGCCAACTCTGGAAACACCATATATTTT. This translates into CASSPANSGNTIYF.

The chain's CDR3 is CASSYRDTQMFF. CDR3 DNA sequence: TGTGCCAGCAGTTACCGGGACACCCAAATGTTTTTT. V gene TRBV28 combines with J gene TRBJ1-4; perhaps TRBD1 as D (6 bases). CDR1 MDHEN and CDR2 SYDVKM come from the germline V gene. Between the trimmed V and J ends, which lost 4 bases and 15 bases, there was a span of 15 bases. This CDR3 has 12 residues.

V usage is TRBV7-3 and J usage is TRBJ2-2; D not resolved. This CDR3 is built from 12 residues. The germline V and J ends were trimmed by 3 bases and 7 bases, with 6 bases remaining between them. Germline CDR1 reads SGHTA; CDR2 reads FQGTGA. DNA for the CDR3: TGTGCCAGCAGCTTTAGAGGCGGGGAGCTGTTTTTT. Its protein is CASSFRGGELFF.

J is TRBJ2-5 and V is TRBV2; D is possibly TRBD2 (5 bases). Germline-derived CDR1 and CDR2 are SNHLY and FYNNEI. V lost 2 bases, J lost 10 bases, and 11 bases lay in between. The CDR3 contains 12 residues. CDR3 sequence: CASSESGRGQYF. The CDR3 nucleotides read TGTGCCAGCAGTGAATCAGGCCGGGGCCAGTACTTC.

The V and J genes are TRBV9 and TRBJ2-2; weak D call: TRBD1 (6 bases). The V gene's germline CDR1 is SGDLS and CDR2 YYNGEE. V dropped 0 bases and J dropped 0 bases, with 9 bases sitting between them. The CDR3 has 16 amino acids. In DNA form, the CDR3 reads TGTGCCAGCAGCGTAGGGACAGTTCCGAACACCGGGGAGCTGTTTTTT. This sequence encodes CASSVGTVPNTGELFF.

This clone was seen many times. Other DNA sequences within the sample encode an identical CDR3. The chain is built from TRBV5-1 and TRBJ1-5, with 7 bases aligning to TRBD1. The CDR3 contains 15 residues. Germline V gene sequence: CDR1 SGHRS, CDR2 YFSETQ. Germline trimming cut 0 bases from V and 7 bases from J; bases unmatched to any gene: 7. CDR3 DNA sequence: TGCGCCAGCAGCTTGGAGGGGGCGCGGGGGCAGCCCCAGCATTTT. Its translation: CASSLEGARGQPQHF.

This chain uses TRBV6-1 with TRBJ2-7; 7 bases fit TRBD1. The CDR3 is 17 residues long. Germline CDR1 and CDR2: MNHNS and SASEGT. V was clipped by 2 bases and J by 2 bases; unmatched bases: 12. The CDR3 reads CASSEIGGTPTPYEQYF. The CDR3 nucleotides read TGTGCCAGCAGTGAAATAGGGGGCACTCCCACTCCCTACGAGCAGTACTTC.

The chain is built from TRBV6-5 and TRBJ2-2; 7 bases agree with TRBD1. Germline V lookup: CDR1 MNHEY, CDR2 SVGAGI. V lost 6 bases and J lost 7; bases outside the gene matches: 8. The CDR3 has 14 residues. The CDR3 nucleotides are TGTGCCAGCAGCTCAGACAGGGTGAGCGGGGAGCTGTTTTTT. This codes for CASSSDRVSGELFF.

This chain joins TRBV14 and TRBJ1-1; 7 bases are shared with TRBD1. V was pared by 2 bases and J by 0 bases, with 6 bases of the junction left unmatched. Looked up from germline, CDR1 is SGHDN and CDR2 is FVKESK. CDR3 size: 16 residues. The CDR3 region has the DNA TGTGCCAGCAGCCAACCTCCGGGACAGATGAACACTGAAGCTTTCTTT. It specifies CASSQPPGQMNTEAFF.

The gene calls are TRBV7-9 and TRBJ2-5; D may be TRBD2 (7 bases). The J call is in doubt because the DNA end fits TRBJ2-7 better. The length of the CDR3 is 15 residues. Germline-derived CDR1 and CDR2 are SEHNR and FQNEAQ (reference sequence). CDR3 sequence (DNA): TGTGCCAGCAGCCAAGGGGAGGGGGAATACGCCGAGCAGTACTTC. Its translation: CASSQGEGEYAEQYF.

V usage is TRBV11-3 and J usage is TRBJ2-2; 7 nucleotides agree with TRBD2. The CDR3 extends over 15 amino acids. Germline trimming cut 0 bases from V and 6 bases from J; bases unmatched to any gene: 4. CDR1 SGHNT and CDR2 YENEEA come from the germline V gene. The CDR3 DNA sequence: TGTGCCAGCAGCTTAGATGGCGGGAGTCCCGGGGAGCTGTTTTTT. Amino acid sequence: CASSLDGGSPGELFF.

DNA for the CDR3: TGTGCCAGCAGCTTAGTGGAAGCGGGAGGGCCCGACAATGAGCAGTTCTTC. Its translation is CASSLVEAGGPDNEQFF. The rearrangement joins TRBV7-2 to TRBJ2-1; 10 bases match TRBD2. CDR1 SGHTA and CDR2 FQGNSA come from the germline V gene. The CDR3 is made up of 17 amino acids. V was pared by 1 base and J by 5 bases, with 8 bases of the junction left unmatched.

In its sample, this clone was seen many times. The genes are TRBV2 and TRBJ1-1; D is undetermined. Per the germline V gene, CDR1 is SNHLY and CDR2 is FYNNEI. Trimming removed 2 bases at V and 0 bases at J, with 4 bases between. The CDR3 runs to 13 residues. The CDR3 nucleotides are TGTGCCAGCAGTGAATGGGTGAACACTGAAGCTTTCTTT. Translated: CASSEWVNTEAFF.

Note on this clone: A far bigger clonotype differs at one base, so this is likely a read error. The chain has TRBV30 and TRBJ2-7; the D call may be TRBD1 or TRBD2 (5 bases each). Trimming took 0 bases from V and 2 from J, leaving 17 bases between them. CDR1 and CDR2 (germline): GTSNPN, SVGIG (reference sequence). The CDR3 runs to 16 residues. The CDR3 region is CAWSVPKGQRAYEQYF. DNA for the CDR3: TGTGCCTGGAGTGTACCGAAGGGGCAGAGGGCCTACGAGCAGTACTTC.

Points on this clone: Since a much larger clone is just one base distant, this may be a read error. CDR3 amino acids: CAWGRAGLEAFF. In DNA form, the CDR3 reads TGTGCCTGGGGGAGGGCAGGTCTTGAAGCTTTCTTT. The chain joins TRBV30 to TRBJ1-1; D gene unclear. This CDR3 has 12 residues. Trimming took 5 bases from V and 7 from J, leaving 14 bases between them. The germline gives CDR1 GTSNPN, CDR2 SVGIG (reference sequence). The full variable domain, in which reference TRBV30 and TRBJ1-1 provide the parts outside the CDR3, is SQTIHQWPATLVQPVGSPLSLECTVEGTSNPNLYWYRQAAGRGLQLLFYSVGIGQISSEVPQNLSASRPQDRQFILSSKKLLLSDSGFYLCAWGRAGLEAFFGQGTRLTVV.

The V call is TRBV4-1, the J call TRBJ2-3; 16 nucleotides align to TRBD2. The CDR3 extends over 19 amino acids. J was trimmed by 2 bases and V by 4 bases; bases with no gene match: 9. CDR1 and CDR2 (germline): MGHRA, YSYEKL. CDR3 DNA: TGCGCCAGCAGCCGCCAACCCGGGACTAGCGGGAGGGCCACAGATACGCAGTATTTT. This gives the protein CASSRQPGTSGRATDTQYF.

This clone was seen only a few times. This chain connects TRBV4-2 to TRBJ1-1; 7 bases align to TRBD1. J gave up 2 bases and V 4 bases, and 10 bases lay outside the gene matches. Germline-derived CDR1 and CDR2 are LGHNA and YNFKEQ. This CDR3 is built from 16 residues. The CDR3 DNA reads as TGTGCCAGCAGCCCTGACAGGGATGGATTCAACACTGAAGCTTTCTTT. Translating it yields CASSPDRDGFNTEAFF.

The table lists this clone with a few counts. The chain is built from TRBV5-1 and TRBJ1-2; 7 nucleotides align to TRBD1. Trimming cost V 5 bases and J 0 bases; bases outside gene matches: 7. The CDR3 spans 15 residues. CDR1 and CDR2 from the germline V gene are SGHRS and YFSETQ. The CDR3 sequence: CASSGRTGPNYGYTF. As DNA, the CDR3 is TGCGCCAGCAGTGGTCGGACAGGCCCTAACTATGGCTACACCTTC.

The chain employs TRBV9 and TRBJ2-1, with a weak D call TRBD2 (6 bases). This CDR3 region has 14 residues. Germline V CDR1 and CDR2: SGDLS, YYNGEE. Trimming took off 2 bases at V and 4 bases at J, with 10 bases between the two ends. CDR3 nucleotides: TGTGCCAGCAGCGTCGGGACTCTTTACAATGAGCAGTTCTTC. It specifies CASSVGTLYNEQFF.

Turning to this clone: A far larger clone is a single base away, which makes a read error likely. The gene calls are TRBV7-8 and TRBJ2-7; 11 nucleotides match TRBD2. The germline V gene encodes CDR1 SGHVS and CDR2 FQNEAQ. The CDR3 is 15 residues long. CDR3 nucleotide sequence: TGTGCCAACAGCTCCCGGAGACTAGCGGGATACGAGCAGTACTTC. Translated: CANSSRRLAGYEQYF. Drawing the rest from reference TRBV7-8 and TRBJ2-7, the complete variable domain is GAGVSQSPRYKVAKRGQDVALRCDPISGHVSLFWYQQALGQGPEFLTYFQNEAQLDKSGLPSDRFFAERPEGSVSTLKIQRTQQEDSAVYLCANSSRRLAGYEQYFGPGTRLTVT.

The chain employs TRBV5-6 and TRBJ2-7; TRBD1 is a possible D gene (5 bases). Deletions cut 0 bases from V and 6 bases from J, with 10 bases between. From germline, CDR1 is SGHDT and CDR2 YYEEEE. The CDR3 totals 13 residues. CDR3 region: CASSLGVRGEQYF. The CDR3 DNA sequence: TGTGCCAGCAGCTTGGGCGTAAGGGGCGAGCAGTACTTC.